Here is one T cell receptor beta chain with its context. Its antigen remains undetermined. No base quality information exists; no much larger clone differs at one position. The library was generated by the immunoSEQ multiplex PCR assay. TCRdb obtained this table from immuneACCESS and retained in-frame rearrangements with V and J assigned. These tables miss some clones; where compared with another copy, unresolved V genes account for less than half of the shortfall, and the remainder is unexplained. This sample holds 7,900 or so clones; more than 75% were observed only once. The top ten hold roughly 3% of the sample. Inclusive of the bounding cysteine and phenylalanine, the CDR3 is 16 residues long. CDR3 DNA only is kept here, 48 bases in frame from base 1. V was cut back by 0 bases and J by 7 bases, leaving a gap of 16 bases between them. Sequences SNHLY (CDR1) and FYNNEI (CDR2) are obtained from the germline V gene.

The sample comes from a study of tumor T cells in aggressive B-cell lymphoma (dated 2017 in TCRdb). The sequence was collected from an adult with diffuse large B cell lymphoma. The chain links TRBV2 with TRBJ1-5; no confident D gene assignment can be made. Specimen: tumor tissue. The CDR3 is CASSEALLEGRQPQHF. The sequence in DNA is TGTGCCAGCAGTGAAGCGCTTCTCGAGGGCCGGCAGCCCCAGCATTTT.